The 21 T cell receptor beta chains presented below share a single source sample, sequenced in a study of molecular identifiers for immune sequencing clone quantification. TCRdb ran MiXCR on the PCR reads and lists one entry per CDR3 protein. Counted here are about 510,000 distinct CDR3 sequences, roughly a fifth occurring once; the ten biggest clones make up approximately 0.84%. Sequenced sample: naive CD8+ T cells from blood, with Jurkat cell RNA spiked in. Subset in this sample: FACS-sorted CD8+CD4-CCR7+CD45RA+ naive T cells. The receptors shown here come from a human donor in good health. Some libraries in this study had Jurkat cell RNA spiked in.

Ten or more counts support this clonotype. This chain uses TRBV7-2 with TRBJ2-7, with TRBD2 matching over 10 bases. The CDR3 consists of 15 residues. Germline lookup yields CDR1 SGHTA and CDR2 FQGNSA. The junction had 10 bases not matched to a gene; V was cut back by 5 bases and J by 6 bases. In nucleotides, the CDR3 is TGTGCCAGCAGCCCCTCGCTAGCGGGAGCCTCCGAGCAGTACTTC. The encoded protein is CASSPSLAGASEQYF.

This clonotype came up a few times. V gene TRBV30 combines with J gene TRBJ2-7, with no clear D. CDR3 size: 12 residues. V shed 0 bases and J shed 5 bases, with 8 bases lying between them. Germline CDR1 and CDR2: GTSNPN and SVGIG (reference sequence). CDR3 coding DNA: TGTGCCTGGAGTGTACTGGATGACGAGCAGTACTTC. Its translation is CAWSVLDDEQYF.

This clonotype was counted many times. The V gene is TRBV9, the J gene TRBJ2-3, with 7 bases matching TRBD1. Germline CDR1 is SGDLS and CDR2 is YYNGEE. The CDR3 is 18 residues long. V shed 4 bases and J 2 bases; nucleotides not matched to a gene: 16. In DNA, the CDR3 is TGTGCCAGCAGCCGAACCCATTCTAACAGGGGATTCACAGATACGCAGTATTTT. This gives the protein CASSRTHSNRGFTDTQYF.

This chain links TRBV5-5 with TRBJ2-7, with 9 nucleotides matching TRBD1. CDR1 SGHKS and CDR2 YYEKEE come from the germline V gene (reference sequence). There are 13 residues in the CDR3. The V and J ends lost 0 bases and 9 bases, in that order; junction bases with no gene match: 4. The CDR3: CASSLGDRDTQYF. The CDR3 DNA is TGTGCCAGCAGCTTGGGGGACAGGGACACGCAGTACTTC. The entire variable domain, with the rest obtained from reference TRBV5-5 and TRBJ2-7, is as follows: DAGVTQSPTHLIKTRGQQVTLRCSPISGHKSVSWYQQVLGQGPQFIFQYYEKEERGRGNFPDRFSARQFPNYSSELNVNALLLGDSALYLCASSLGDRDTQYFGPGTRLTVT.

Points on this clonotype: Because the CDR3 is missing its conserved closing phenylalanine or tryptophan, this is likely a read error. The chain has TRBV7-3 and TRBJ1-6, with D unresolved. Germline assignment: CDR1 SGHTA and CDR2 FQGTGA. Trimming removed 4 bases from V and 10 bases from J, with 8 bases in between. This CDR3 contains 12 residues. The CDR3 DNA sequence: TGTGCCAGCAGCTCCCCGGGATCACCCCTCCACCTT. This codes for CASSSPGSPLHL.

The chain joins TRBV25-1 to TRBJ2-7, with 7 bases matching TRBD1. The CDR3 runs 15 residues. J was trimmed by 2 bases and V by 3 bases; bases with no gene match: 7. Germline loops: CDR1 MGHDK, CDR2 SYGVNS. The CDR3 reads CASSDRDRSTYEQYF. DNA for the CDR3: TGTGCCAGCAGTGACCGGGACAGAAGTACCTACGAGCAGTACTTC.

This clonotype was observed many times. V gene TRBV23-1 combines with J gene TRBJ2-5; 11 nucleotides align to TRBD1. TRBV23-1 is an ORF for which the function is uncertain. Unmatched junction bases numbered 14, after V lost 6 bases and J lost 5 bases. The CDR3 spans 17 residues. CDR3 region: CASSRPSDRGLRETQYF. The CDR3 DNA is TGCGCCAGCAGCCGACCCTCGGACAGGGGGCTTCGGGAGACCCAGTACTTC.

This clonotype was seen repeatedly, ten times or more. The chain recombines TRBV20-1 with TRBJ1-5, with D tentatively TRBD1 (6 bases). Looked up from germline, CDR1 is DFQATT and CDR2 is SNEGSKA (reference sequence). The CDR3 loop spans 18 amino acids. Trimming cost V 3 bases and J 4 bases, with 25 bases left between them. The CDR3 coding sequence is TGCAGTGCTAGGGGGGCGGTCACAGCGGCGGGATTAAATCAGCCCCAGCATTTT. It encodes CSARGAVTAAGLNQPQHF.

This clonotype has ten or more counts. The CDR3 reads CASSPPGLASDTQYF. In nucleotides, the CDR3 is TGTGCCAGCAGTCCCCCGGGACTAGCGTCAGATACGCAGTATTTT. The chain employs TRBV28 and TRBJ2-3, with 10 nucleotides matching TRBD2. The V gene end was trimmed by 5 bases and the J gene end by 4 bases; junction bases not matched to a gene: 6. Germline CDR1 and CDR2: MDHEN and SYDVKM. The CDR3 runs 15 residues.

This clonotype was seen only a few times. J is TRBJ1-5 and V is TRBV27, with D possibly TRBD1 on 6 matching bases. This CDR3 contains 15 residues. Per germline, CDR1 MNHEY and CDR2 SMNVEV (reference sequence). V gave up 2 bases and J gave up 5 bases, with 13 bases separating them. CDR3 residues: CASSLGGPGDQPQHF. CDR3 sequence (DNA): TGTGCCAGCAGTTTAGGGGGACCAGGGGATCAGCCCCAGCATTTT.

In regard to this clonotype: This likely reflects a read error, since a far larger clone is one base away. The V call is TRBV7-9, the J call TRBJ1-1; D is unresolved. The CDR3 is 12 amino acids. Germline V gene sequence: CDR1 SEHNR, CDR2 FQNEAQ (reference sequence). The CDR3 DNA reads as TGTGCCAACAGCTTAGTGCTCACTGAAGCTTTCTTT. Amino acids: CANSLVLTEAFF.

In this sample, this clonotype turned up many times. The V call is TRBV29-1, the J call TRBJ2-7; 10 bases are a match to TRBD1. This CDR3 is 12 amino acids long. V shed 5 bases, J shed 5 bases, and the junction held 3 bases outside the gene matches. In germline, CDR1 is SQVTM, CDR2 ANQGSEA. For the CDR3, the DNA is TGCAGCGTTATGGACAGGGGGGACGAGCAGTACTTC. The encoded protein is CSVMDRGDEQYF.

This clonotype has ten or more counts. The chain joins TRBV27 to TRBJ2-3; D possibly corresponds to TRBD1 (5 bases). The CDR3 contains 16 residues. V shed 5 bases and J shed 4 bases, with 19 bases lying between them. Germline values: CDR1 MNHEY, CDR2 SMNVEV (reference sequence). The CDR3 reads CASSPNGHPASDTQYF. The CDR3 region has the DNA TGTGCCAGCAGTCCCAACGGACATCCGGCATCAGATACGCAGTATTTT.

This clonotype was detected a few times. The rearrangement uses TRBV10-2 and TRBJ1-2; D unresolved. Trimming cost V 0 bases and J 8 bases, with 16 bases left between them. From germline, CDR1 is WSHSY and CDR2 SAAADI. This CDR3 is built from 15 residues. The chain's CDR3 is CASSESNLSPRGYTF. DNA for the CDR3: TGCGCCAGCAGTGAGTCGAATTTAAGCCCCCGGGGCTACACCTTC.

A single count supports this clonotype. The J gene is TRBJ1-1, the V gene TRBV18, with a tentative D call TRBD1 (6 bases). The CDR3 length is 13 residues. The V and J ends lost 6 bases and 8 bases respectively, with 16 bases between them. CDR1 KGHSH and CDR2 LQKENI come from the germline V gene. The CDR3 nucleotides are TGTGCCAGCTCTCCCACCGGGGGGGCCGAAGCTTTCTTT. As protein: CASSPTGGAEAFF.

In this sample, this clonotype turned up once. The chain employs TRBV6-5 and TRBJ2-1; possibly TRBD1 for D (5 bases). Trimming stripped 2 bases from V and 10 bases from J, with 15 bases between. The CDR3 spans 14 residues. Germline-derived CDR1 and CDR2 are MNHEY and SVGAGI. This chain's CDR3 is CASSYTDSSYEQFF. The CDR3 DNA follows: TGTGCCAGCAGTTACACAGACAGCTCCTACGAGCAGTTCTTC.

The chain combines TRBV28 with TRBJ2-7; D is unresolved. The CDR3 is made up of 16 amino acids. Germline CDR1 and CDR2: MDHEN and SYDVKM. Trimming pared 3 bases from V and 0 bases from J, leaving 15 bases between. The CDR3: CASSFTETEPSYEQYF. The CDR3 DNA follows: TGTGCCAGCAGTTTCACCGAGACTGAGCCCTCCTACGAGCAGTACTTC. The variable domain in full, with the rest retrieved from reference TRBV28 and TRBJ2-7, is DVKVTQSSRYLVKRTGEKVFLECVQDMDHENMFWYRQDPGLGLRLIYFSYDVKMKEKGDIPEGYSVSREKKERFSLILESASTNQTSMYLCASSFTETEPSYEQYFGPGTRLTVT.

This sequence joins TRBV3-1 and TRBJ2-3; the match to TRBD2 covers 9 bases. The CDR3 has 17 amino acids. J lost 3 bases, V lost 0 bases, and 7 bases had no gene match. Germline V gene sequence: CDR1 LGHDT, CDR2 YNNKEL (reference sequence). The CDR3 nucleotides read TGTGCCAGCAGCCAAGATTGGGGGACTAGCATAACAGATACGCAGTATTTT. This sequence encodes CASSQDWGTSITDTQYF.

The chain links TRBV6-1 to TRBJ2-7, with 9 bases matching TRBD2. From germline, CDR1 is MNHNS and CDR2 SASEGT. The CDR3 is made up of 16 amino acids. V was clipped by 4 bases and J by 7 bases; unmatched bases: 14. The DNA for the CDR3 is TGTGCCAGCAGTGGGTGGCTAGCGGGGAGAGCAGAAGAGCAGTACTTC. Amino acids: CASSGWLAGRAEEQYF.

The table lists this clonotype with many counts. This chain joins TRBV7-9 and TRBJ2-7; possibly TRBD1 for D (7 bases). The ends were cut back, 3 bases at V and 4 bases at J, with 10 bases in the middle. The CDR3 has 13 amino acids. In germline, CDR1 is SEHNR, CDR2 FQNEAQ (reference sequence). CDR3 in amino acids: CASSLPGGYEQYF. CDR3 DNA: TGTGCCAGCAGCTTGCCAGGGGGGTACGAGCAGTACTTC. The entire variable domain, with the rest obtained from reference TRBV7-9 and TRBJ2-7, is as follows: DTGVSQNPRHKITKRGQNVTFRCDPISEHNRLYWYRQTLGQGPEFLTYFQNEAQLEKSRLLSDRFSAERPKGSFSTLEIQRTEQGDSAMYLCASSLPGGYEQYFGPGTRLTVT.

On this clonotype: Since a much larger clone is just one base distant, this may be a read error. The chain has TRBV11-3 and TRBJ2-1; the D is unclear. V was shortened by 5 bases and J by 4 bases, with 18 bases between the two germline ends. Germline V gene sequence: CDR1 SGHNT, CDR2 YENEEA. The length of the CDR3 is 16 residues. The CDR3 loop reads CASSTRREEPYNEQFF. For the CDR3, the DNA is TGTGCCAGCAGCACCCGTCGTGAAGAACCTTACAATGAGCAGTTCTTC. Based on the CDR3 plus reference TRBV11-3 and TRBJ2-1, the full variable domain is EAGVVQSPRYKIIEKKQPVAFWCNPISGHNTLYWYLQNLGQGPELLIRYENEEAVDDSQLPKDRFSAERLKGVDSTLKIQPAELGDSAVYLCASSTRREEPYNEQFFGPGTRLTVL.